The 2 T cell receptor beta chains listed next were all sequenced from one sample in a study of blood T cell repertoires in COVID-19. The data were produced by immunoSEQ multiplex PCR, yet TCRdb's version contains in-frame clones alone and is incomplete. The sample consists of 95,000 to 150,000 clones, 70% to 80% of them appearing once. Sequences were obtained from peripheral blood. Source of these receptors: a middle-aged man with active or convalescent COVID-19.

The rearrangement uses TRBV11-2 and TRBJ2-7; D is uncertain. CDR3 length: 12 amino acids. Trimming removed 4 bases at V and 6 bases at J, with 10 bases between. The germline CDR1 and CDR2 sequences are SGHAT and FQNNGV. Written as DNA, the CDR3 is TGTGCCAGCAGCTCCCTAGGTGGCGAGCAGTACTTC. Translation: CASSSLGGEQYF.

The CDR3 coding sequence is TGTGCCAGTAGTCGACTAGCGGGGGTGTCCTACAATGAGCAGTTCTTC. This codes for CASSRLAGVSYNEQFF. The gene calls are TRBV19 and TRBJ2-1; 12 bases map to TRBD2. This CDR3 contains 16 residues. The V gene's germline CDR1 is LNHDA and CDR2 SQIVND (reference sequence). V lost 5 bases and J lost 1; bases outside the gene matches: 3.